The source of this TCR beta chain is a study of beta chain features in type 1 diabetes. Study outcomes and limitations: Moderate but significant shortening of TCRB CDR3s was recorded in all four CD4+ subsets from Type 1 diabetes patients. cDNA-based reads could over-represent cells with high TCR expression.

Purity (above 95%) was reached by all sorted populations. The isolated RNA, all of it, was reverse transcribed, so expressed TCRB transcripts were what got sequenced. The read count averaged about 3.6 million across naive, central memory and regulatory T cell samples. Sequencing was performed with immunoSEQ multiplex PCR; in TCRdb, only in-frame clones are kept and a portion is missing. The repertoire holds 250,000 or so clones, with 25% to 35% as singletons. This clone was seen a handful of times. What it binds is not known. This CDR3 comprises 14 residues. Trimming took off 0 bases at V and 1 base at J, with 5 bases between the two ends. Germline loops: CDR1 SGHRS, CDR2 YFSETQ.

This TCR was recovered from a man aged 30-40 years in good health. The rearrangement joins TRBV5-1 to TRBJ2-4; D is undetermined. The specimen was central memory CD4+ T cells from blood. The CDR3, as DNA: TGCGCCAGCAGCTTGGACATGGCCAAAAACATTCAGTACTTC. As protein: CASSLDMAKNIQYF.